Listed below are T cell receptor beta chains from one sample, sequenced in a study of blood T cell repertoires in COVID-19. TCRdb keeps only in-frame clones here, not all; method: immunoSEQ multiplex PCR. The repertoire holds 300,000 to 400,000 clones, with around 87% as singletons. The sample consisted of peripheral blood. Every receptor here comes from a woman aged 45 to 65 with active or convalescent COVID-19. The CDR3 runs from the conserved cysteine through the conserved F or W. A D gene is named only where the DNA matches it firmly. Size values are once, few and many counts, or a class for expanded clones, and some rows have none.

NA,NA,12,TRBJ1-2,TRBV18,TGTGCCAGCTCACCAAGGAGCTATGGCTACACCTTC,CASSPRSYGYTF
NA,once,13,TRBJ1-1,TRBV11-3,TGTGCCAGCAGCACGGGGGGTCGGGCTGAAGCTTTCTTT,CASSTGGRAEAFF
TRBD1,NA,14,TRBJ1-2,TRBV4-1,TGCGCCAGCAGCCAAGTCAGGGGGCTGAATGGCTACACCTTC,CASSQVRGLNGYTF
NA,NA,16,TRBJ1-3,TRBV5-1,TGCGCCAGCAGCTTGGTTTCAACCGACTTAGGAAACACCATATATTTT,CASSLVSTDLGNTIYF
TRBD1,once,14,TRBJ1-2,TRBV4-2,TGTGCCAGCAGGTCGGGACAGCCCGCGGATGGCTACACCTTC,CASRSGQPADGYTF
NA,once,15,TRBJ1-4,TRBV28,TGTGCCAGCCGTTCGGGCGGGGCGAGTAATGAAAAACTGTTTTTT,CASRSGGASNEKLFF
TRBD1,NA,17,TRBJ1-2,TRBV11-2,TGTGCCAGCAGCTTAGATTATCTGGTAGGGGGCGTTTATGGCTACACCTTC,CASSLDYLVGGVYGYTF
TRBD2,NA,15,TRBJ2-7,TRBV10-3,TGTGCCATCAGTGAGTCGATTAGCGGGTCCTACGAGCAGTACTTC,CAISESISGSYEQYF
NA,NA,14,TRBJ1-1,TRBV7-3,TGTGCCAGCAGCTTATCCAGGGATGTGTCGGAAGCTTTCTTT,CASSLSRDVSEAFF
NA,NA,15,TRBJ1-5,TRBV2,TGTGCCAGCAGAAAAACAGGTGATAGCAATCAGCCCCAGCATTTT,CASRKTGDSNQPQHF
TRBD2,NA,22,TRBJ2-1,TRBV27,TGTGCCAGCAGCCCCGATCAAACGACTAGCGGGAGGGCCGCTAGGGGATTTTATGAGCAGTTCTTC,CASSPDQTTSGRAARGFYEQFF
NA,NA,14,TRBJ2-1,TRBV3-1/TRBV3-2,TGTGCCAGCAGCCAAGAACACCTCTGGAATGAGCAGTTCTTC,CASSQEHLWNEQFF
TRBD1,NA,11,TRBJ1-1,TRBV2,TGTGCCAGCAGCCCGGGACAGGGAGCTTTCTTT,CASSPGQGAFF
TRBD2,NA,18,TRBJ2-1,TRBV19,TGTGCCAGTAGCAACTCTAGGGCGGGAGGGCGACCCTACAATGAGCAGTTCTTC,CASSNSRAGGRPYNEQFF
NA,NA,16,TRBJ2-6,TRBV28,TGTGCCAGCAGTCCCGGAGGAGGAAGGGGGGCCAACGTCCTGACTTTC,CASSPGGGRGANVLTF
NA,once,14,TRBJ2-5,TRBV19,TGTGCCAGTAGTATGCTTGGAGGTCCAGAGACCCAGTACTTC,CASSMLGGPETQYF
NA,NA,14,TRBJ1-2,TRBV27,TGTGCCAGCAGTTTAGGCTCCAGGGGATATGGCTACACCTTC,CASSLGSRGYGYTF
NA,once,11,TRBJ1-1,TRBV6-5,TGTGCCAGCACCGAAGGGGGGGAGGCTTTCTTT,CASTEGGEAFF
NA,NA,13,TRBJ2-1,TRBV11-2,TGTGCCAGCAGTCTAGGGACAAGGGATGAGCAGTTCTTC,CASSLGTRDEQFF
NA,NA,14,TRBJ2-3,TRBV5-1,TGCGCCAGCAGCTTGGCCAGGGTCACAGATACGCAGTATTTT,CASSLARVTDTQYF
TRBD1,NA,15,TRBJ1-1,TRBV5-1,TGCGCCAGCAGCTTCGGGACAGGGGCGAACACTGAAGCTTTCTTT,CASSFGTGANTEAFF
NA,NA,12,TRBJ2-4,TRBV2,TGTGCCAGCAGTGTTCAGGGGGGTCCTGGGTACTTC,CASSVQGGPGYF
TRBD1,once,17,TRBJ1-2,TRBV25-1,TGTGCCAGCAGCTATCCCGGGACAGGGGGAAGTATTATTGGCTACACCTTC,CASSYPGTGGSIIGYTF
TRBD1,NA,17,TRBJ2-2,TRBV7-3,TGTGCCAGCAGCTTAAGGGGACAGGGGGCCGGTACCGGGGAGCTGTTTTTT,CASSLRGQGAGTGELFF
NA,NA,14,TRBJ1-2,TRBV10-3,TGTGCCATCAGGACTGGGGGGGAGTTCGGTGGCTACACCTTC,CAIRTGGEFGGYTF
TRBD1,few,17,TRBJ2-7,TRBV10-1,TGCGCCAGCATGGTGTCGGCGGGACAGGGCGTTTCCTACGAGCAGTACTTC,CASMVSAGQGVSYEQYF
NA,NA,14,TRBJ1-3,TRBV7-2,TGTGCCAGCAGCAGAGAGACAACTGGAAACACCATATATTTT,CASSRETTGNTIYF
TRBD1,NA,14,TRBJ2-7,TRBV13,TGTGCCAGCAGCTTCGGGGACAGATCCTACGAGCAGTACTTC,CASSFGDRSYEQYF
TRBD1,NA,14,TRBJ2-3,TRBV15,TGTGCCACCAGCAGAGAGGGGACAGCTCACACGCAGTATTTT,CATSREGTAHTQYF
NA,NA,13,TRBJ1-2,TRBV18,TGTGCCAGCTCACCAGACAGCAACTATGGCTACACCTTC,CASSPDSNYGYTF
NA,NA,14,TRBJ2-4,TRBV29-1,TGCAGCGGAAGAACAGGGTTAAATAAAAACATTCAGTACTTC,CSGRTGLNKNIQYF
NA,NA,14,TRBJ2-5,TRBV20-1,TGCAGTGCTAGTAGGGGGAGGGCCCAAGAGACCCAGTACTTC,CSASRGRAQETQYF
NA,NA,15,TRBJ1-1,TRBV18,TGTGCCAGCTCACCACCGGGAGGGTTGAACACTGAAGCTTTCTTT,CASSPPGGLNTEAFF
NA,NA,14,TRBJ2-3,TRBV7-3,TGTGCCAGCAGCCCCGGGCGGGGGCAGGATACGCAGTATTTT,CASSPGRGQDTQYF
NA,NA,16,TRBJ2-1,TRBV9,TGTGCCAGCAGCCCCCGGTCGCTAAGCCTCCCTGATGAGCAGTTCTTC,CASSPRSLSLPDEQFF
TRBD2,NA,16,TRBJ2-3,TRBV7-8,TGTGCCAGCAGCCCGGGACTAGCGAAAAGCACAGATACGCAGTATTTT,CASSPGLAKSTDTQYF
NA,once,13,TRBJ2-1,TRBV11-2,TGTGCCAGCAGCTATCGACCGTCTAGTGAGCAGTTCTTC,CASSYRPSSEQFF
TRBD2,NA,16,TRBJ2-3,TRBV7-3,TGTGCCAGCAGCTTGATAGCGGGAGCACGTACAGATACGCAGTATTTT,CASSLIAGARTDTQYF
NA,NA,14,TRBJ2-3,TRBV19,TGTGCCAGTAGTATATTAACCCAGACAGATACGCAGTATTTT,CASSILTQTDTQYF
NA,NA,15,TRBJ2-4,TRBV2,TGTGCCAGCAGGGTGGACAGACTAGCCAAAAACATTCAGTACTTC,CASRVDRLAKNIQYF
TRBD1,NA,18,TRBJ1-5,TRBV19,TGTGCCAGTAGTATCACCGGGACAGGGACACGGACCAATCAGCCCCAGCATTTT,CASSITGTGTRTNQPQHF
NA,NA,14,TRBJ1-2,TRBV5-4,TGTGCCAGCAGCTTGGATGTAGGGGGGGACGGCTACACCTTC,CASSLDVGGDGYTF
TRBD2,NA,17,TRBJ2-3,TRBV19,TGTGCCAGTAGATCTGGGTGGAGCGGGAGTTCTACAGATACGCAGTATTTT,CASRSGWSGSSTDTQYF
NA,NA,14,TRBJ1-5,TRBV7-9,TGTGCCAGCAGCTTAGAAAGCAGCAATCAGCCCCAGCATTTT,CASSLESSNQPQHF
NA,NA,16,TRBJ1-5,TRBV6-1,TGTGCCAGCAGTGAGCCCGTAACAGGGAAGTTTCAGCCCCAGCATTTT,CASSEPVTGKFQPQHF
TRBD1,NA,13,TRBJ1-1,TRBV27,TGTGCCAGCAGGGGGACAGGGAGGGATGAAGCTTTCTTT,CASRGTGRDEAFF
TRBD2,NA,15,TRBJ2-5,TRBV5-1,TGCGCCAGCAGCTTGGGACTAGCGGGCTATGAGACCCAGTACTTC,CASSLGLAGYETQYF
NA,NA,14,TRBJ1-1,TRBV9,TGTGCCAGCAGCGTAGATGGCTCACACACTGAAGCTTTCTTT,CASSVDGSHTEAFF